These T cell receptor beta chains were read from a single sample in a study of regulatory T cells in long-lasting Graves disease. TCRdb analysed the multiplex PCR reads with MiXCR anew, one entry per CDR3 protein. The sample has hundreds of thousands of distinct CDR3 sequences, around 15% seen once. These sequences were also reported in another study, on T cells in Graves' hyperthyroidism and ophthalmopathy.

Sample: peripheral blood mononuclear cells (PBMCs), taken at new diagnosis, from a patient treated with antithyroid drugs. The receptors derive from a woman aged 35-60 years with Graves disease. The CDR3 runs from the conserved cysteine through the conserved F or W. The D gene is left open where the match is weak. Rows give clone size only sometimes, using once, few, many, or a class for an expanded clone.

j_call d_call clone_size v_call cdr3_nt cdr3_aa
TRBJ2-3 . . TRBV30 TGTGCCTGGAGTAGGACTGGGCCTAGCACAGATACGCAGTATTTT CAWSRTGPSTDTQYF
TRBJ1-5 . many TRBV12-3/TRBV12-4 TGTGCCAGCAGTCCCTCGGGGGGATACAATCAGCCCCAGCATTTT CASSPSGGYNQPQHF
TRBJ1-1 . many TRBV28 TGTGCCAGCAGGGGAAGGCGGGTTGGCACTGAAGCTTTCTTT CASRGRRVGTEAFF
TRBJ1-2 TRBD1 . TRBV7-2 TGTGCCAGCAGCTCACCGGGACAGTGGAGAACTAACTATGGCTACACCTTC CASSSPGQWRTNYGYTF
TRBJ1-1 . many TRBV20-1 TGCAGTGTCCAACCGGGGACTGAAGCTTTCTTT CSVQPGTEAFF
TRBJ1-4 . . TRBV4-2 TGTGCCAGCAGCCAAGAGGCTGGGCAATCAGCTAATGAAAAACTGTTTTTT CASSQEAGQSANEKLFF
TRBJ1-5 . many TRBV6-5 TGTGCCAGCAGTTCCATCCGGGACGGGATGAATCAGCCCCAGCATTTT CASSSIRDGMNQPQHF
TRBJ2-1 TRBD1 many TRBV7-9 TGTGCCAGCAGCACGAGGTGGACAGGGGGCAATGAGCAGTTCTTC CASSTRWTGGNEQFF
TRBJ1-5 TRBD1 many TRBV2 TGTGCCAGCAGTGAGGGGGACAGGGGTGGAGGTTGGCCCCAGCATTTT CASSEGDRGGGWPQHF
TRBJ2-7 TRBD2 few TRBV27 TGTGCCAGCAGTTTATCTCCTAGCGGGGGGGCCTACGAGCAGTACTTC CASSLSPSGGAYEQYF
TRBJ2-3 TRBD1 many TRBV18 TGTGCCAGCTCACGCAGGGGGCGCACAGATACGCAGTATTTT CASSRRGRTDTQYF
TRBJ2-3 TRBD1 many TRBV5-5 TGTGCCAGCAGCTTGATGACAGGGGATAGGAATACGCAGTATTTT CASSLMTGDRNTQYF
TRBJ1-5 TRBD1 few TRBV7-3 TGTGCCAGCAGCCCTACTCCAGGACAGGGTAGGAGGGTTAGCAATCAGCCCCAGCATTTT CASSPTPGQGRRVSNQPQHF
TRBJ2-7 . few TRBV5-4 TGTGCCAGCAGCTTGGGGGCCGACCTATCCTACGAGCAGTACTTC CASSLGADLSYEQYF
TRBJ2-7 . many TRBV20-1 TGCAGTGCTTTAAAGGACACTTCTGGCGAGCAGTACTTC CSALKDTSGEQYF
TRBJ1-4 . few TRBV12-3/TRBV12-4 TGTGCCAGCAGTTACCAGGTACCTAATGAAAAACTGTTTTTT CASSYQVPNEKLFF
TRBJ1-2 . few TRBV4-2 TGTGCCAGCAGCCAAGATACAAGCAACTATGGCTACACCTTC CASSQDTSNYGYTF
TRBJ1-1 . many TRBV27 TGTGCCAGCTTGGGCAGAACGGTCACTGAAGCTTTCTTT CASLGRTVTEAFF
TRBJ2-5 . many TRBV18 TGTGCCAGCTCCGATAACAGGCCCCCAGAGACCCAGTACTTC CASSDNRPPETQYF
TRBJ2-3 . . TRBV7-3 TGTGCCAGCAGCTTCGGGGCGTCCACGCAGTATTTT CASSFGASTQYF
TRBJ2-7 TRBD2 . TRBV5-1 TGCGCCAGCAGCTTGGACGCGGGGGGTTACTACGAGCAGTACTTC CASSLDAGGYYEQYF
TRBJ1-2 TRBD1 . TRBV20-1 TGCAGTGCTGATGGGGTTGGACAGGGGGCTAGTGGGTACACCTTC CSADGVGQGASGYTF
TRBJ2-1 . few TRBV2 TGTGCCACCAGTGACCCGGTCTCCGGTGGGTACAATGAGCAGTTCTTC CATSDPVSGGYNEQFF
TRBJ1-1 TRBD1 many TRBV7-9 TGTGCCAGCAGCCCACAGGGGGGAGCACGGAACACTGAAGCTTTCTTT CASSPQGGARNTEAFF
TRBJ2-3 TRBD1 few TRBV4-1 TGCGCCAGCAGCCGGCGAGACGGACAGGCTTCCTATAGCACAGATACGCAGTATTTT CASSRRDGQASYSTDTQYF
TRBJ1-1 . many TRBV5-1 TGCGCCAGCAGCTTGGGGGACAAGTCTGGAGCTTTCTTT CASSLGDKSGAFF
TRBJ2-1 TRBD1 . TRBV6-1 TGTGCCAGCATCCTCCGGGACAGATACAATGAGCAGTTCTTC CASILRDRYNEQFF
TRBJ1-5 . many TRBV28 TGTGCCAGCAGTTCCGTGGGGGGGGAACCGATTCAGCCCCAGCATTTT CASSSVGGEPIQPQHF
TRBJ1-6 TRBD1 . TRBV5-1 TGCGCCAGCAGCTTGGATCCAGGGGGGAATTCACCCCTCCACTTT CASSLDPGGNSPLHF
TRBJ1-1 TRBD1 few TRBV20-1 TGCAGTGCTAGATGGGGGACAGGGAACACTGAAGCTTTCTTT CSARWGTGNTEAFF
TRBJ1-2 . many TRBV6-1 TGTGCCAGCAGGTCGGATAGCGCCTCACTTGGCTACACCTTC CASRSDSASLGYTF
TRBJ2-5 TRBD1 few TRBV7-3 TGTGCCAGCAGGGAAACCGGGACAGGGGGCGGAGAGACCCAGTACTTC CASRETGTGGGETQYF
TRBJ2-3 TRBD1 . TRBV4-1 TGCGCCAGCAGCCAAGAAACAGGGGGTGGTTATACGCAGTATTTT CASSQETGGGYTQYF
TRBJ1-3 TRBD1 . TRBV5-1 TGCGCCAGCAGCTCGGGACAGGGGGCTGGAAACACCATATATTTT CASSSGQGAGNTIYF
TRBJ1-2 . many TRBV3-1 TGTGCCAGCAGCCAAGATTTTGGAGACTACACCTTC CASSQDFGDYTF
TRBJ1-2 . few TRBV15 TGTGCCACCAGCAGCTGGACCGTAACTTACTATGGCTACACCTTC CATSSWTVTYYGYTF
TRBJ1-2 . many TRBV20-1 TGCAGTGCTCGTTCTCTTGACAACTATGGCTACACCTTC CSARSLDNYGYTF
TRBJ1-1 . many TRBV7-9 TGTGCCAGCAGCTTAGGGTGGGGCCCGACGGACACTGAAGCTTTCTTT CASSLGWGPTDTEAFF
TRBJ2-1 . . TRBV5-1 TGCGCCAGCTGGTGGGGGGACGTCCCCCACAATGAGCAGTTCTTC CASWWGDVPHNEQFF
TRBJ2-7 . . TRBV15 TGTGCCACCAGCAGAGAAGCTCCTTCCTACGAGCAGTACTTC CATSREAPSYEQYF